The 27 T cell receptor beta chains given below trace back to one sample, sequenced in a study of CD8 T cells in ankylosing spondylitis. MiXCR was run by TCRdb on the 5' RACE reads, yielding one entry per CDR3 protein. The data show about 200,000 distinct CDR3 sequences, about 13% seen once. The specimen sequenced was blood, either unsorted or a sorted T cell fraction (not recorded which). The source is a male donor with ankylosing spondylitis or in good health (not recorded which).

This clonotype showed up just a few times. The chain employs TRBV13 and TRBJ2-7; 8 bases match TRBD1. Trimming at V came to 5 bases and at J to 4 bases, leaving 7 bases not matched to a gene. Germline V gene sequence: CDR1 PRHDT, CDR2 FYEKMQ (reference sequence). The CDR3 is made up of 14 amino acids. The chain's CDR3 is CASSQRDRWYEQYF. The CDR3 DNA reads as TGTGCCAGCAGCCAGAGGGACAGGTGGTACGAGCAGTACTTC.

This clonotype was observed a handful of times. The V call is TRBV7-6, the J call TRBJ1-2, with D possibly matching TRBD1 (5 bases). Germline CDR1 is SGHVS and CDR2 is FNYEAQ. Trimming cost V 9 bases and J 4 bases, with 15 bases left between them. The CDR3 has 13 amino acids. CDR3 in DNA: TGTGCCAGTGGGACGCAGGGATCCTATGGCTACACCTTC. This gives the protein CASGTQGSYGYTF.

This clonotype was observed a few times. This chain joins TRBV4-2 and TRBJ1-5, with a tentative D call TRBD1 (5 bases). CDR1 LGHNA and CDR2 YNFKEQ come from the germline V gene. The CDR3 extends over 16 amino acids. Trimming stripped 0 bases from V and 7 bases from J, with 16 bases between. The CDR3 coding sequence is TGTGCCAGCAGCCAAGAAGGAACTGGGACGCAGCAGCCCCAGCATTTT. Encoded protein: CASSQEGTGTQQPQHF.

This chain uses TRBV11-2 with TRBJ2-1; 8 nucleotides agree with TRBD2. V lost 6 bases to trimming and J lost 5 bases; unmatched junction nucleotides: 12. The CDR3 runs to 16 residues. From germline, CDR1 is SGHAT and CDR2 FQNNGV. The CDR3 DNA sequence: TGTGCCAGCAGGGAGACTAGCGCTGGCCTAAACAATGAGCAGTTCTTC. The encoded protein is CASRETSAGLNNEQFF.

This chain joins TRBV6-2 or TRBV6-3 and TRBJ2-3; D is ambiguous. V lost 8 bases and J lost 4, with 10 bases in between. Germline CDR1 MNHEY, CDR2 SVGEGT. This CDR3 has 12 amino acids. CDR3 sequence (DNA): TGTGCCAGCCAAATGGGATCAGATACGCAGTATTTT. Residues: CASQMGSDTQYF.

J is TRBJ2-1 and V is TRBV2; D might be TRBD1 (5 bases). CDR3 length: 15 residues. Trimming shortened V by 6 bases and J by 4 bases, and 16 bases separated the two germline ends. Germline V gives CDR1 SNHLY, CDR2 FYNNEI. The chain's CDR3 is CASRADTGFYNEQFF. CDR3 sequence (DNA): TGTGCCAGCAGGGCGGACACCGGCTTTTACAATGAGCAGTTCTTC.

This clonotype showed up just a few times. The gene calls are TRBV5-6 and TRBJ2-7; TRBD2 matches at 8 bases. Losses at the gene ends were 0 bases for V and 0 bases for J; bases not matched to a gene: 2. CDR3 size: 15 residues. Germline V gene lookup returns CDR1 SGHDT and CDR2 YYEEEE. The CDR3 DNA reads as TGTGCCAGCAGCTTGGCTAGCGGGTCCTCCTACGAGCAGTACTTC. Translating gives CASSLASGSSYEQYF.

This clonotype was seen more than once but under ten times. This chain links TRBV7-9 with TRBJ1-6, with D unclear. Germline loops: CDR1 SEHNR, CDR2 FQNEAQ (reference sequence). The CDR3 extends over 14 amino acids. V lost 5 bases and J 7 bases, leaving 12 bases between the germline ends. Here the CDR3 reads CASSPSYPNSPLHF. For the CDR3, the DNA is TGTGCCAGCAGCCCATCCTATCCCAATTCACCCCTCCACTTT. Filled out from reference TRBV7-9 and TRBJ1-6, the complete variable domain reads DTGVSQNPRHKITKRGQNVTFRCDPISEHNRLYWYRQTLGQGPEFLTYFQNEAQLEKSRLLSDRFSAERPKGSFSTLEIQRTEQGDSAMYLCASSPSYPNSPLHFGNGTRLTVT.

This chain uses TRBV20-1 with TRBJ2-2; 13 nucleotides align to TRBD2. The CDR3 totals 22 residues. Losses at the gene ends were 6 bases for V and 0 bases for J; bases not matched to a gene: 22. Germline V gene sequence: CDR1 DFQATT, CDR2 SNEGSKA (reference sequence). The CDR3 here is CSALIQTTSGRYIRSNTGELFF. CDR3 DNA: TGCAGTGCCCTAATTCAGACGACTAGCGGGAGGTACATCCGATCGAACACCGGGGAGCTGTTTTTT.

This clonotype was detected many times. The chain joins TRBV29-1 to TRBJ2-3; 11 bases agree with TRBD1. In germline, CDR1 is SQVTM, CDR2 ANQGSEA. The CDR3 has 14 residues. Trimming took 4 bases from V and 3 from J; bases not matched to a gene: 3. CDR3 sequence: CSVVGQGATDTQYF. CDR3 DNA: TGCAGCGTTGTTGGACAGGGGGCAACAGATACGCAGTATTTT.

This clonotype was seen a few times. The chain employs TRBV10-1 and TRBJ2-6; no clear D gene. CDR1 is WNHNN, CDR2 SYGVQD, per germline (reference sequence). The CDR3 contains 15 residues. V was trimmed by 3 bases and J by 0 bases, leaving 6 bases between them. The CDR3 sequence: CASSDLPSGANVLTF. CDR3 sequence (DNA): TGCGCCAGCAGTGATCTGCCCTCTGGGGCCAACGTCCTGACTTTC.

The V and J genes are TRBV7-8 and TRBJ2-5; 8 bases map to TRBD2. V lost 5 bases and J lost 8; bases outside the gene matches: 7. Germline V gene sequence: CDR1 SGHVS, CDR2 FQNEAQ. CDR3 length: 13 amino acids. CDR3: CASSPSGGETQYF. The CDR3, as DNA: TGTGCCAGCAGCCCATCGGGGGGGGAAACCCAGTACTTC.

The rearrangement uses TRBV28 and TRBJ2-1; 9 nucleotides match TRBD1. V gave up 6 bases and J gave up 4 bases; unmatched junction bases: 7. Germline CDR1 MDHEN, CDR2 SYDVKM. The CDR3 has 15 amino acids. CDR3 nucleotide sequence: TGTGCCAGCAGCCCTGTGGGACAGGGATACAATGAGCAGTTCTTC. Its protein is CASSPVGQGYNEQFF.

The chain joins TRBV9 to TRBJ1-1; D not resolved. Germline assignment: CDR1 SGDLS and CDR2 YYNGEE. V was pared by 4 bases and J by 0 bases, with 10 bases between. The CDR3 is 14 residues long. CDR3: CASSPSTVNTEAFF. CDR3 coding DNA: TGTGCCAGCAGCCCTTCAACAGTGAACACTGAAGCTTTCTTT.

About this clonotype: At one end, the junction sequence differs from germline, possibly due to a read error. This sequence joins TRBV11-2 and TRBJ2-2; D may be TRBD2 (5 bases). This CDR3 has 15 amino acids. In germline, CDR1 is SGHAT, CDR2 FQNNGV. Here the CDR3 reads CASSPDTDGTGELFF. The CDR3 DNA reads TGTGCCAGCAGCCCAGACACCGATGGCACCGGGGAGTTGTTTTTT.

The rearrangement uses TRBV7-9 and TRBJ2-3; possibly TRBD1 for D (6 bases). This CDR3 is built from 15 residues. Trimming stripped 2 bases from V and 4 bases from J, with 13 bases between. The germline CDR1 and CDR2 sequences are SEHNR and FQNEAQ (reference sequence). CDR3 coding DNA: TGTGCCAGCAGCTTAACAGGGTCTCCCCCAGATACGCAGTATTTT. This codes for CASSLTGSPPDTQYF.

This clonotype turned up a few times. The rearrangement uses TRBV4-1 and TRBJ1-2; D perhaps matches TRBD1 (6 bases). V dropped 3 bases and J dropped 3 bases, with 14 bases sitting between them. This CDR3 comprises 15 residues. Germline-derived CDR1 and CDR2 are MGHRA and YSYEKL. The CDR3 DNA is TGCGCCAGCAGCCATGCCGCCGGGGGGCACTATGGCTACACCTTC. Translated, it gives CASSHAAGGHYGYTF.

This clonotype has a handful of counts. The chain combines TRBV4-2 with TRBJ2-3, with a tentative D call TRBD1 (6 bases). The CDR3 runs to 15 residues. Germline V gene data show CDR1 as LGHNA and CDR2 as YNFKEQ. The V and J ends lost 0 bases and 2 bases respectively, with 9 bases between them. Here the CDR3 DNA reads TGTGCCAGCAGCCAAGATAGGGGGACCACAGATACGCAGTATTTT. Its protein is CASSQDRGTTDTQYF.

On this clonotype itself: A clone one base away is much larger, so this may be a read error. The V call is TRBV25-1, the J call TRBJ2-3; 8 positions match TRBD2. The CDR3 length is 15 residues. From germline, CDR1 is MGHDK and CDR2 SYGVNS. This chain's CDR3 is CVSSRGGFGTDTQYF. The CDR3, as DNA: TGTGTCAGCAGTCGGGGGGGTTTTGGCACAGATACGCAGTATTTT.

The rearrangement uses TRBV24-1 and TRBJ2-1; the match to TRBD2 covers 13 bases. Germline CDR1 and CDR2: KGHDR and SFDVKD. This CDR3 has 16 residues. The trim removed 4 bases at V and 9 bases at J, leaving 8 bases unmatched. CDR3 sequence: CATSDSTSGRGFEQFF. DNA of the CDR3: TGTGCCACCAGTGACTCAACTAGCGGGAGGGGTTTTGAGCAGTTCTTC.

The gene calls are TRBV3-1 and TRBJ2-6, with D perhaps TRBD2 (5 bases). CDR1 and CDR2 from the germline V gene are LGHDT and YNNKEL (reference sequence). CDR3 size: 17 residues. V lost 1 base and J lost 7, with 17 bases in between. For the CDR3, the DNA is TGTGCCAGCAGCCAAGTTGATAGGGAGACACTCGCCAACGTCCTGACTTTC. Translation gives CASSQVDRETLANVLTF.

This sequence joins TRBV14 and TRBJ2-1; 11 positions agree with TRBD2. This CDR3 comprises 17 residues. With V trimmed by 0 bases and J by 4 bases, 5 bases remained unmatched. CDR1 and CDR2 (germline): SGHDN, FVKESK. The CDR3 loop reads CASSQDPGTSGYNEQFF. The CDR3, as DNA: TGTGCCAGCAGCCAAGACCCCGGGACTAGCGGATACAATGAGCAGTTCTTC. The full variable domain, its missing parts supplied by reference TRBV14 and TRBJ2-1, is EAGVTQFPSHSVIEKGQTVTLRCDPISGHDNLYWYRRVMGKEIKFLLHFVKESKQDESGMPNNRFLAERTGGTYSTLKVQPAELEDSGVYFCASSQDPGTSGYNEQFFGPGTRLTVL.

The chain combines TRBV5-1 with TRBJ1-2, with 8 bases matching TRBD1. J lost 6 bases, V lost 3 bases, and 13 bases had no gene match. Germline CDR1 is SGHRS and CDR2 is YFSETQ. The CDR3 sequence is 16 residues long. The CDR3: CASSSPGQGRENGYTF. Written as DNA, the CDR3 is TGCGCCAGCAGCTCCCCCGGACAGGGAAGAGAGAATGGCTACACCTTC.

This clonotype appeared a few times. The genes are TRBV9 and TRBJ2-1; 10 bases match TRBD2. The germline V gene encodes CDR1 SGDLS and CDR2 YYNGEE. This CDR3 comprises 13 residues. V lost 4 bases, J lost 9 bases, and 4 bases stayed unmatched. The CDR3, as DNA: TGTGCCAGCAGCCTCCGACTAGCGGGTGAGCAGTTCTTC. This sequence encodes CASSLRLAGEQFF.

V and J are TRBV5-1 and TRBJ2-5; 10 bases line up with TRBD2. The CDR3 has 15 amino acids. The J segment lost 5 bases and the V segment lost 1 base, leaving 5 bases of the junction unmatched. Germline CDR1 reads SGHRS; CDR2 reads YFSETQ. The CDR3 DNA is TGCGCCAGCAGCTTGTGGAGTAGCGGGGGGGAGACCCAGTACTTC. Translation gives CASSLWSSGGETQYF.

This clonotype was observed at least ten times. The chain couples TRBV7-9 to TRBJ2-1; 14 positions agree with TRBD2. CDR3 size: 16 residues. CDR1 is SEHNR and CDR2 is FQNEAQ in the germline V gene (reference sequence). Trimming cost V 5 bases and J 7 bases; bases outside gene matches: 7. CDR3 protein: CASSPRTSGRSNEQFF. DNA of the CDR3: TGTGCCAGCAGCCCGAGGACTAGCGGGAGGTCTAATGAGCAGTTCTTC.

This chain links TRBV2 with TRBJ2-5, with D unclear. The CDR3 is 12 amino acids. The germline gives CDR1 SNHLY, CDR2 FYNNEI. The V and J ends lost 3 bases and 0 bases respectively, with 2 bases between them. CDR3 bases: TGTGCCAGCAGTGACAACCAAGAGACCCAGTACTTC. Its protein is CASSDNQETQYF.